This TCR beta chain was captured in a study of PD-1 blockade in classical Hodgkin lymphoma. Assay used: immunoSEQ multiplex PCR; TCRdb lists only in-frame clones, some missing. Here the sample spans under 100,000 clones, roughly 84% being singletons. The V end lost 1 base, the J end lost 9 bases, and 13 bases lay between the germline ends. Germline-derived CDR1 and CDR2 are SGHTA and FQGTGA. The CDR3 is 14 amino acids. Following autologous stem cell transplantation, relapse occurred in every patient, and exposure to brentuximab vedotin varied. In the case of this clone: Its target is unknown.

Findings and caveats of the study: The diversity seen at baseline in complete responders resembled that of newly diagnosed patients. Newly diagnosed patients reportedly had lower baseline TCR diversity than healthy donors.

This sample comprised peripheral blood mononuclear cells (PBMCs), obtained at baseline. The rearrangement uses TRBV7-3 and TRBJ2-1, with D tentatively TRBD2 (7 bases). The clonotype comes from a human donor with classical Hodgkin lymphoma. CDR3 amino acids: CASSLNRVAGEQFF. DNA for the CDR3: TGTGCCAGCAGCTTAAACAGGGTAGCGGGTGAGCAGTTCTTC.